Included here is one TCR beta chain sequence, with context. Its antigen remains unknown. These data are taken from a study of vaccination effects on CD4 cells after COVID-19. Assay: immunoSEQ multiplex PCR; the TCRdb copy retains only in-frame clones and omits some. The table has 70,000 or so clones, around 70% seen once. An approximately ten-day culture period preceded the isolation of CD4+ T cells. The vaccine given was either BNT162b2 or mRNA-1273, in two doses. The V end lost 2 bases, the J end lost 5 bases, and 6 bases lay between the germline ends. CDR1 and CDR2 from the germline V gene are LNHDA and SQIVND (reference sequence). The CDR3 length is 12 residues.

The TCR originated in a human donor who received a COVID-19 vaccine. The sequenced sample was CD4+ T cells from PBMCs cultured without peptide, obtained after COVID-19 vaccination. The chain employs TRBV19 and TRBJ1-2, with no clear D. The CDR3 loop is CASSITSYGYTF. The CDR3 DNA sequence: TGTGCCAGTAGTATAACGTCTTATGGCTACACCTTC.